The 5 T cell receptor beta chains in this list originate from one sample, sequenced in a study of T cells in Graves' hyperthyroidism and ophthalmopathy. TCR beta CDR3 regions were amplified from RNA transcripts. HTBI primers drove first-round RT-PCR of the TCR CDR3. TCRdb independently ran MiXCR on the multiplex PCR reads; one entry per CDR3 protein. In the table there are about 740,000 distinct CDR3 sequences, approximately 15% of which are singletons. Material for sequencing was blood. The source is a woman under 30 with Graves' hyperthyroidism.

This chain joins TRBV6-1 and TRBJ1-2; D not resolved. The CDR3 has 11 residues. Germline V gene lookup returns CDR1 MNHNS and CDR2 SASEGT. Trimming took off 8 bases at V and 7 bases at J, with 11 bases between the two ends. Written as DNA, the CDR3 is TGTGCCAGCGGCCTCGTGGGTGGCTACACCTTC. Translated, it gives CASGLVGGYTF.

This chain links TRBV11-3 with TRBJ2-7; the match to TRBD1 covers 9 bases. The germline V gene encodes CDR1 SGHNT and CDR2 YENEEA. CDR3 length equals 15 residues. The ends lost 4 bases at V and 3 bases at J; junction bases unmatched: 7. The CDR3 loop reads CASSWGDRGDYEQYF. In DNA, the CDR3 is TGTGCCAGCAGCTGGGGTGACAGGGGGGACTACGAGCAGTACTTC.

V usage is TRBV27 and J usage is TRBJ2-1; perhaps TRBD1 as D (5 bases). Germline V CDR1 and CDR2: MNHEY, SMNVEV (reference sequence). V lost 4 bases and J 8 bases, leaving 30 bases between the germline ends. This CDR3 has 19 amino acids. Here the CDR3 reads CASSSSGGAALKEGYEQFF. CDR3 nucleotide sequence: TGTGCCAGCAGTTCCTCGGGTGGGGCGGCTCTAAAAGAAGGGTATGAGCAGTTCTTC.

Ten or more counts support this clonotype. The rearrangement uses TRBV7-9 and TRBJ1-2; 7 positions agree with TRBD1. Germline V lookup: CDR1 SEHNR, CDR2 FQNEAQ (reference sequence). V lost 1 base to trimming and J lost 4 bases; unmatched junction nucleotides: 9. There are 16 residues in the CDR3. The CDR3 nucleotides are TGTGCCAGCAGCTTAGGAAGGGACAGCCCTTTCTATGGCTACACCTTC. Protein sequence: CASSLGRDSPFYGYTF.

There are a few counts of this clonotype. The J gene is TRBJ1-6, the V gene TRBV7-9, with D unclear. CDR1 SEHNR and CDR2 FQNEAQ come from the germline V gene (reference sequence). The length of the CDR3 is 12 residues. V shed 1 base and J shed 10 bases, with 5 bases lying between them. The CDR3 loop reads CASSLGWSPLHF. The CDR3 bases are TGTGCCAGCAGCTTAGGATGGTCACCCCTCCACTTT.